A single sample is the source of the 8 T cell receptor beta chains below, sequenced in a study of cytomegalovirus exposure and HLA in healthy donors. PCR primers comprised 60 Vbeta and 13 Jbeta primers. Sequencing was performed with immunoSEQ multiplex PCR; in TCRdb, only in-frame clones are kept and a portion is missing. The sample records 150,000 to 190,000 clones, approximately 72% being singletons. The sequenced sample was PBMCs. The receptors derive from a man aged 18 to 29 in good health and CMV-seronegative.

This clone has a handful of counts. An end of the junction does not agree with germline; a read error may underlie this. The chain has TRBV7-9 and TRBJ2-1, with 11 bases fitting TRBD2. This CDR3 has 19 amino acids. CDR1 SEHNR and CDR2 FQNEAQ come from the germline V gene (reference sequence). CDR3 in amino acids: CSSSRGMISGRAPHNEQFF. The DNA of the CDR3 is TGTTCCAGCAGCCGAGGTATGATTAGCGGGAGGGCCCCCCACAATGAGCAGTTCTTC.

This chain uses TRBV9 with TRBJ2-5; D may be TRBD2 (5 bases). Germline CDR1 and CDR2: SGDLS and YYNGEE. V dropped 0 bases and J dropped 4 bases, with 7 bases sitting between them. This CDR3 comprises 13 residues. In nucleotides, the CDR3 is TGTGCCAGCAGCGTAGGGGCGGGAGAGACCCAGTACTTC. It specifies CASSVGAGETQYF.

V and J are TRBV27 and TRBJ2-7, with TRBD2 as a possible D gene (6 bases). The CDR3 covers 13 residues. Between the trimmed V and J ends, which lost 6 bases and 4 bases, there was a span of 13 bases. Germline CDR1 reads MNHEY; CDR2 reads SMNVEV (reference sequence). Here the CDR3 reads CASRGLDRYEQYF. The CDR3 DNA sequence: TGTGCCAGCAGGGGACTCGATCGTTACGAGCAGTACTTC.

This clone was picked up one time. The chain is built from TRBV28 and TRBJ2-1; 13 bases are a match to TRBD2. J gave up 1 base and V 2 bases, and 8 bases lay outside the gene matches. This CDR3 has 19 residues. Germline V CDR1 and CDR2: MDHEN, SYDVKM. CDR3 nucleotides: TGTGCCAGCAGTTTACGCTCGGGACTAGCGGGAAAATCCTACAATGAGCAGTTCTTC. Amino acid sequence: CASSLRSGLAGKSYNEQFF.

The rearrangement joins TRBV7-9 to TRBJ2-7; TRBD2 is a possible D gene (6 bases). Per the germline V gene, CDR1 is SEHNR and CDR2 is FQNEAQ (reference sequence). V dropped 3 bases and J dropped 0 bases, with 12 bases sitting between them. The CDR3 consists of 15 residues. The CDR3 bases are TGTGCCAGCAGCTTGAGTTCGGGGGTCTCCTACGAGCAGTACTTC. Amino acid sequence: CASSLSSGVSYEQYF.

J is TRBJ2-7 and V is TRBV4-1; 8 positions match TRBD1. The V gene end was trimmed by 4 bases and the J gene end by 6 bases; junction bases not matched to a gene: 8. The CDR3 has 14 residues. The V gene's germline CDR1 is MGHRA and CDR2 YSYEKL. The CDR3 nucleotides read TGCGCCAGCAGCCGGGGACAGGCGACAGGCGAGCAGTACTTC. Translated, it gives CASSRGQATGEQYF.

J is TRBJ2-2 and V is TRBV11-2; perhaps TRBD2 as D (6 bases). There are 18 residues in the CDR3. The V and J ends lost 5 bases and 3 bases respectively, with 22 bases between them. Germline loops: CDR1 SGHAT, CDR2 FQNNGV. CDR3 in DNA: TGTGCCAGCAGCCGGGCGGGTTTGGGGGACTCCTACACCGGGGAGCTGTTTTTT. Its translation is CASSRAGLGDSYTGELFF.

Regarding this clone: Other DNA sequences in this sample translate to the same CDR3. This rearrangement joins TRBV9 to TRBJ2-1; D is unresolved. The CDR3 has 12 amino acids. Trimming removed 3 bases at V and 4 bases at J, with 5 bases between. CDR1 SGDLS and CDR2 YYNGEE come from the germline V gene. DNA of the CDR3: TGTGCCAGCAGCGCCACTTACAATGAGCAGTTCTTC. Amino acid sequence: CASSATYNEQFF.